This TCR beta chain was captured by sequencing in a study of CD8 T cells in ankylosing spondylitis. Study-wide results and limits: Disease-linked clones were found to be CD8+ and relatively rare in peripheral blood. About 8 highly homologous variants made up a TCR beta motif that seemed to typify ankylosing spondylitis blood.

Making the TCR beta libraries involved quantitative 5'-RACE with molecular barcodes. TCRdb re-called the 5' RACE reads through MiXCR, storing one row per CDR3 protein. Among fewer than 500,000 distinct CDR3 sequences listed, about 25% were seen once. This clonotype occurred a few times. Its antigen remains unknown. CDR3 length equals 17 residues. V was clipped by 3 bases and J by 1 base; unmatched bases: 1. Germline values: CDR1 SGHRS, CDR2 YFSETQ. This TCR was sampled from a male donor with ankylosing spondylitis. The sample comprised blood, either unsorted or a sorted T cell fraction (not recorded which). V and J are TRBV5-1 and TRBJ2-6, with 13 bases aligning to TRBD2. The CDR3 loop is CASSSGLAGSGANVLTF. As DNA, the CDR3 is TGCGCCAGCAGCTCGGGACTAGCGGGATCTGGGGCCAACGTCCTGACTTTC.